This entry lists 24 T cell receptor beta chains sequenced from one sample in a study of blood T cell repertoires in COVID-19. Clones were read by immunoSEQ multiplex PCR, and TCRdb kept only the in-frame ones, dropping some. The sample gives more than 80,000 clones, 75% to 90% of which show up once; over 1.5% is in the top ten. Sequenced input: peripheral blood. These receptors all stem from a man aged 80 or over with acute or convalescent COVID-19.

CDR3 amino acids: CASSLGASGDYNEQFF. The CDR3 DNA reads as TGCGCCAGCAGCTTGGGGGCTAGCGGAGACTACAATGAGCAGTTCTTC. The chain couples TRBV5-1 to TRBJ2-1, with 7 bases that match TRBD2. This CDR3 has 16 residues. Germline CDR1 reads SGHRS; CDR2 reads YFSETQ. V lost 0 bases and J lost 3; bases outside the gene matches: 6.

The chain couples TRBV15 to TRBJ2-1, with D possibly being TRBD2 (6 bases). Trimming stripped 8 bases from V and 6 bases from J, with 14 bases between. The CDR3 has 13 residues. Germline V gene data show CDR1 as LNHNV and CDR2 as YYDKDF (reference sequence). CDR3 residues: CATSKGGINEQFF. The CDR3 region has the DNA TGTGCCACCTCTAAGGGCGGGATCAATGAGCAGTTCTTC.

The chain links TRBV7-9 to TRBJ1-6, with 10 bases matching TRBD1. CDR3 length: 15 residues. Germline trimming cut 3 bases from V and 8 bases from J; bases unmatched to any gene: 4. The germline V gene has CDR1 SEHNR and CDR2 FQNEAQ (reference sequence). CDR3 bases: TGTGCCAGCAGCTTCCGGGGGACAGGGGATTCACCCCTCCACTTT. Protein sequence: CASSFRGTGDSPLHF. The full variable domain, in which reference TRBV7-9 and TRBJ1-6 provide the parts outside the CDR3, is DTGVSQNPRHKITKRGQNVTFRCDPISEHNRLYWYRQTLGQGPEFLTYFQNEAQLEKSRLLSDRFSAERPKGSFSTLEIQRTEQGDSAMYLCASSFRGTGDSPLHFGNGTRLTVT.

The gene calls are TRBV2 and TRBJ2-7, with D tentatively TRBD2 (5 bases). CDR1 is SNHLY, CDR2 FYNNEI, per germline. The CDR3 has 14 residues. Trimming pared 9 bases from V and 3 bases from J, leaving 18 bases between. CDR3 nucleotides: TGTGCCAGTCGTCTGGGAGAGACGGTCTACGAGCAGTACTTC. This gives the protein CASRLGETVYEQYF.

The chain combines TRBV5-1 with TRBJ1-5; tentative D call: TRBD1 (5 bases). The V end was cut by 4 bases, the J end by 3 bases, with 14 bases between. In germline, CDR1 is SGHRS, CDR2 YFSETQ. This CDR3 is built from 15 residues. The CDR3 DNA sequence: TGCGCCAGCAGCCCGGAGGGCAGGGACAATCAGCCCCAGCATTTT. Protein: CASSPEGRDNQPQHF.

The rearrangement joins TRBV10-3 to TRBJ2-2; TRBD2 aligns across 13 bases. Germline V CDR1 and CDR2: ENHRY, SYGVKD. The CDR3 length is 15 residues. The J segment lost 7 bases and the V segment lost 4 bases, leaving 3 bases of the junction unmatched. In nucleotides, the CDR3 is TGTGCCATCAGTGTGGGACTAGCGGGAATCGGGGAGCTGTTTTTT. Translation: CAISVGLAGIGELFF.

The V gene is TRBV19, the J gene TRBJ2-7; possible D gene TRBD1, 6 bases. CDR1 and CDR2 (germline): LNHDA, SQIVND (reference sequence). Trimming stripped 7 bases from V and 2 bases from J, with 18 bases between. The CDR3 consists of 15 residues. The DNA for the CDR3 is TGTGCCAGTACCCCATCCGACAGGTATCCCTACGAGCAGTACTTC. Amino acids: CASTPSDRYPYEQYF. The full variable domain, rest sourced from reference TRBV19 and TRBJ2-7, is DGGITQSPKYLFRKEGQNVTLSCEQNLNHDAMYWYRQDPGQGLRLIYYSQIVNDFQKGDIAEGYSVSREKKESFPLTVTSAQKNPTAFYLCASTPSDRYPYEQYFGPGTRLTVT.

The chain carries TRBV24-1 and TRBJ2-5; 7 nucleotides align to TRBD1. CDR1 and CDR2 (germline): KGHDR, SFDVKD. CDR3 length: 13 amino acids. Losses at the gene ends were 5 bases for V and 4 bases for J; bases not matched to a gene: 3. DNA for the CDR3: TGTGCCACCAGTGCTAGGGGGCGAGAGACCCAGTACTTC. As protein: CATSARGRETQYF.

The CDR3 sequence: CASSPPGGPGQQTQYF. The CDR3 DNA sequence: TGTGCCAGCTCACCACCGGGGGGACCGGGACAGCAGACCCAGTACTTC. This rearrangement joins TRBV18 to TRBJ2-5; D perhaps matches TRBD1 (7 bases). V lost 0 bases to trimming and J lost 6 bases, with 17 bases between them. Germline V CDR1 and CDR2: KGHSH, LQKENI. The CDR3 is 16 residues long.

The CDR3 protein is CASSRTSGRLQHSYEQYF. DNA of the CDR3: TGTGCCAGCAGTCGGACTAGCGGCAGGTTACAACACTCCTACGAGCAGTACTTC. The J gene is TRBJ2-7, the V gene TRBV5-6; TRBD2 agrees at 10 bases. This CDR3 spans 18 amino acids. The V gene end was trimmed by 5 bases and the J gene end by 0 bases; junction bases not matched to a gene: 14. From germline, CDR1 is SGHDT and CDR2 YYEEEE.

This chain joins TRBV6-1 and TRBJ2-3, with D perhaps TRBD1 (5 bases). Germline V lookup: CDR1 MNHNS, CDR2 SASEGT. The CDR3 has 15 residues. V dropped 0 bases and J dropped 0 bases, with 7 bases sitting between them. This CDR3 reads CASSEAQGSTDTQYF. The CDR3 region has the DNA TGTGCCAGCAGTGAAGCCCAGGGCAGCACAGATACGCAGTATTTT.

The V call is TRBV4-1, the J call TRBJ2-3; 9 nucleotides agree with TRBD1. This CDR3 has 14 residues. V lost 6 bases and J lost 0; bases outside the gene matches: 1. The germline V gene has CDR1 MGHRA and CDR2 YSYEKL. The CDR3 here is CASRQGASTDTQYF. The CDR3 nucleotides read TGCGCCAGCAGACAGGGGGCGAGCACAGATACGCAGTATTTT.

The rearrangement joins TRBV7-8 to TRBJ1-5; TRBD1 matches 10 bases. Trimming at V came to 8 bases and at J to 7 bases, leaving 5 bases not matched to a gene. The CDR3 is 13 amino acids. From germline, CDR1 is SGHVS and CDR2 FQNEAQ. The CDR3 is CASRQGAGQPQHF. DNA of the CDR3: TGTGCCAGCCGACAGGGGGCCGGGCAGCCCCAGCATTTT.

The genes are TRBV30 and TRBJ2-6; D may be TRBD2 (7 bases). Germline V gene data show CDR1 as GTSNPN and CDR2 as SVGIG (reference sequence). The CDR3 is 16 residues long. V was trimmed by 7 bases and J by 0 bases, leaving 16 bases between them. The CDR3: CASGGLGGSGANVLTF. CDR3 bases: TGTGCCTCGGGGGGCCTTGGAGGCTCTGGGGCCAACGTCCTGACTTTC. Together with reference TRBV30 and TRBJ2-6, the CDR3 gives the full variable domain: SQTIHQWPATLVQPVGSPLSLECTVEGTSNPNLYWYRQAAGRGLQLLFYSVGIGQISSEVPQNLSASRPQDRQFILSSKKLLLSDSGFYLCASGGLGGSGANVLTFGAGSRLTVL.

The chain employs TRBV19 and TRBJ1-1; TRBD1 agrees at 10 bases. Germline loops: CDR1 LNHDA, CDR2 SQIVND (reference sequence). The V and J ends lost 7 bases and 8 bases, in that order; junction bases with no gene match: 7. The CDR3 has 13 amino acids. CDR3 coding DNA: TGTGCCAGTAAAGGGACAGGGGTTCCCGAAGCTTTCTTT. It is translated as CASKGTGVPEAFF.

J is TRBJ1-2 and V is TRBV19, with 7 bases that match TRBD1. V was clipped by 6 bases and J by 5 bases; unmatched bases: 6. The CDR3 runs 13 residues. Germline CDR1 reads LNHDA; CDR2 reads SQIVND (reference sequence). CDR3 region: CASRYGTEYGYTF. The CDR3 DNA is TGTGCCAGTAGGTACGGGACAGAGTATGGCTACACCTTC.

With regard to this clone: The same CDR3 also results from other DNA sequences found in this sample. This chain joins TRBV5-1 and TRBJ1-2; a possible D gene is TRBD1 (5 bases). V lost 4 bases and J lost 0, with 10 bases in between. This CDR3 is built from 14 residues. Germline V CDR1 and CDR2: SGHRS, YFSETQ. The chain's CDR3 is CASSLGTANYGYTF. CDR3 sequence (DNA): TGCGCCAGCAGCCTCGGGACTGCTAACTATGGCTACACCTTC. The variable domain in full, with the rest retrieved from reference TRBV5-1 and TRBJ1-2, is KAGVTQTPRYLIKTRGQQVTLSCSPISGHRSVSWYQQTPGQGLQFLFEYFSETQRNKGNFPGRFSGRQFSNSRSEMNVSTLELGDSALYLCASSLGTANYGYTFGSGTRLTVV.

J is TRBJ2-1 and V is TRBV18; D uncertain. Trimming shortened V by 3 bases and J by 7 bases, and 4 bases separated the two germline ends. Germline V gives CDR1 KGHSH, CDR2 LQKENI. CDR3 length equals 11 residues. CDR3 nucleotides: TGTGCCAGCTCACCGCGAAATGAGCAGTTCTTC. Translating it yields CASSPRNEQFF.

V usage is TRBV11-2 and J usage is TRBJ2-5; unclear D gene. V lost 4 bases and J 5 bases, leaving 11 bases between the germline ends. CDR3 length: 13 residues. CDR1 is SGHAT, CDR2 FQNNGV, per germline. CDR3 amino acids: CASSSPGSETQYF. DNA of the CDR3: TGTGCCAGCAGCTCCCCAGGATCGGAGACCCAGTACTTC.

V gene TRBV6-2 or TRBV6-3 combines with J gene TRBJ1-6; D possibly corresponds to TRBD1 (6 bases). This CDR3 region has 19 residues. The V and J ends lost 6 bases and 8 bases respectively, with 29 bases between them. The germline V gene encodes CDR1 MNHEY and CDR2 SVGEGT. CDR3 in amino acids: CASSPRWTVGFRVDSPLHF. The CDR3 nucleotides are TGTGCCAGCAGCCCCAGGTGGACAGTGGGATTTCGAGTTGATTCACCCCTCCACTTT.

The gene calls are TRBV28 and TRBJ1-2; no firm D call. The CDR3 extends over 14 amino acids. V was trimmed by 10 bases and J by 3 bases, leaving 18 bases between them. Germline-derived CDR1 and CDR2 are MDHEN and SYDVKM. The CDR3 DNA sequence: TGTGCCACCCAAGCCGCCGACGGAGACTATGGCTACACCTTC. Translated: CATQAADGDYGYTF.

V usage is TRBV5-4 and J usage is TRBJ2-5; TRBD1 might be the D (6 bases). The CDR3 loop spans 15 amino acids. V lost 4 bases and J lost 5, with 18 bases in between. CDR1 and CDR2 from the germline V gene are SGHNT and YYREEE (reference sequence). CDR3 DNA: TGTGCCAGCAGCCCTACCCAGGGGCGGATGGAGACCCAGTACTTC. Protein sequence: CASSPTQGRMETQYF.

This clone was picked up one time. V is TRBV6-1 and J is TRBJ1-1; 9 positions match TRBD1. Germline-derived CDR1 and CDR2 are MNHNS and SASEGT. J lost 1 base, V lost 0 bases, and 3 bases had no gene match. This CDR3 has 16 amino acids. This CDR3 reads CASSEAPQGANTEAFF. As DNA, the CDR3 is TGTGCCAGCAGTGAAGCGCCACAGGGGGCGAACACTGAAGCTTTCTTT.

CDR3 nucleotides: TGTGCCAGCAAAACCGGGACAGGAGATGAAAAACTGTTTTTT. Amino acid sequence: CASKTGTGDEKLFF. The V call is TRBV2, the J call TRBJ1-4; 8 bases fit TRBD1. There are 14 residues in the CDR3. Germline CDR1 and CDR2: SNHLY and FYNNEI. J lost 6 bases, V lost 7 bases, and 7 bases had no gene match.